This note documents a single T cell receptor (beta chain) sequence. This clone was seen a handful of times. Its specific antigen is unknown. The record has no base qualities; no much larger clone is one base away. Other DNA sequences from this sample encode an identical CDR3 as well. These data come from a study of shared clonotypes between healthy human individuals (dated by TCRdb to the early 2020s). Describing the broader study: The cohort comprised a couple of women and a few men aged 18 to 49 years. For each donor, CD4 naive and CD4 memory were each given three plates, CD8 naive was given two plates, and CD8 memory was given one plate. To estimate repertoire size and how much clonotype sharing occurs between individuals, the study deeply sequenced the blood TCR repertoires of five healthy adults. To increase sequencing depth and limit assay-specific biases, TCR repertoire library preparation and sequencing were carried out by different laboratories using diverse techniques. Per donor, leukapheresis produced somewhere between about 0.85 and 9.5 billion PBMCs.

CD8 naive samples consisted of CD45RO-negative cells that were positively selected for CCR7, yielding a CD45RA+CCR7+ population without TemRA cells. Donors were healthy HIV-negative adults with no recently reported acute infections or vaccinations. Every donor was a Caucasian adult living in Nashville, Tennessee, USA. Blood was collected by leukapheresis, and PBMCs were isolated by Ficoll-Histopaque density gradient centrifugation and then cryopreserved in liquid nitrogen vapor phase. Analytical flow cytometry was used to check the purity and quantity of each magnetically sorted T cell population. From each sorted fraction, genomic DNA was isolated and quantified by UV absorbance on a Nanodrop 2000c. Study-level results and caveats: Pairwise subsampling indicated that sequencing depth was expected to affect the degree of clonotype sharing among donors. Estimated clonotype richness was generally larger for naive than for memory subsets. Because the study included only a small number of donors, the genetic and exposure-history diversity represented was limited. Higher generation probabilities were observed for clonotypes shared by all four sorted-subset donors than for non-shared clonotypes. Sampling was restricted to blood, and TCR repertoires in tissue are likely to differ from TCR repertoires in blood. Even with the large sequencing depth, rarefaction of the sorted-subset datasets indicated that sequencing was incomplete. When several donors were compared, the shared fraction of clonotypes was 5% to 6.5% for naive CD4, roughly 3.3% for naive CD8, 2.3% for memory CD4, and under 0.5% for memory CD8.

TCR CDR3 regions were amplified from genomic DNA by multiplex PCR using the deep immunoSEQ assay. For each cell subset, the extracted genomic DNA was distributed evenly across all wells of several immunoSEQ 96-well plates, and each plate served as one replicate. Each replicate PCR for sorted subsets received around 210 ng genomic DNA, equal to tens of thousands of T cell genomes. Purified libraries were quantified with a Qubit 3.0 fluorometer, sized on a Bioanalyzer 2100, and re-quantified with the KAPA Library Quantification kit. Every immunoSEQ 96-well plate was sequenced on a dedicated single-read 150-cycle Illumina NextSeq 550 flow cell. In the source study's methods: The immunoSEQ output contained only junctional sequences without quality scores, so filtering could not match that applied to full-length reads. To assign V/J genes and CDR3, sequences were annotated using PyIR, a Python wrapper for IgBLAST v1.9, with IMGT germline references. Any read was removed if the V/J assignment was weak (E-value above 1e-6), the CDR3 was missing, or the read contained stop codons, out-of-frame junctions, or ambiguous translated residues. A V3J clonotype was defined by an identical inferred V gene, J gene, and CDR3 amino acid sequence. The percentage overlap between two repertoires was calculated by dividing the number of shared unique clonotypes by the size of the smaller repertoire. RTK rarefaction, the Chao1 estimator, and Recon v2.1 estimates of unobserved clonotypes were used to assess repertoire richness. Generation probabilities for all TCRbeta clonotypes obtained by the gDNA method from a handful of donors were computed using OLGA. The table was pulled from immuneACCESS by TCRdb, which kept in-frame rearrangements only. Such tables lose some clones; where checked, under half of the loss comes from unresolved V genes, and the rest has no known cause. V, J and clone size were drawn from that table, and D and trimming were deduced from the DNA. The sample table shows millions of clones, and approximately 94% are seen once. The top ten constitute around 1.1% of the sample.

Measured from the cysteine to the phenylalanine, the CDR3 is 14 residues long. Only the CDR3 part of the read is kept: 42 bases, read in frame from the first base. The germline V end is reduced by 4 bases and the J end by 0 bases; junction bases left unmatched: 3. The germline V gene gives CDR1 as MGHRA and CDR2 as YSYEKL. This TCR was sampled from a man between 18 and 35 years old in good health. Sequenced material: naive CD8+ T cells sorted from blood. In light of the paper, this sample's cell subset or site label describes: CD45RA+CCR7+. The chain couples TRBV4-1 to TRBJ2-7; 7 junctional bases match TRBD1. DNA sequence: TGCGCCAGCAGCCCCGGGGACAGCTCCTACGAGCAGTACTTC. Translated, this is CASSPGDSSYEQYF.